This T cell receptor (beta chain) is drawn from a study of cytomegalovirus exposure and HLA in healthy donors. CDR1 and CDR2 from the germline V gene are SGHRS and YFSETQ. The length of the CDR3 is 15 residues. V lost 2 bases to trimming and J lost 6 bases; unmatched junction nucleotides: 7. TCRdb's copy holds only in-frame clones and misses some; the assay was immunoSEQ multiplex PCR. This sample has some 140,000 clones, with about four fifths found just once. The clonotype comes from a woman between 25 and 40 years old in good health and CMV-seronegative. J is TRBJ1-5 and V is TRBV5-1; 8 nucleotides agree with TRBD1. Sequencing used PBMCs. The CDR3 reads CASSFNGQGTQPQHF. CDR3 DNA: TGCGCCAGCAGCTTCAACGGACAGGGCACTCAGCCCCAGCATTTT.